The sequence of this TCR beta chain was determined in a study of blood T cell repertoires in COVID-19. Of note for this clone: Other nucleotide sequences in the sample specify the same CDR3.

This table comes from immunoSEQ multiplex PCR, and its TCRdb copy is limited to in-frame clones, with some not included. Of around 250,000 clones in the sample, approximately 88% are singletons; the top ten hold about 10%. CDR1 and CDR2 (germline): LGHDT, YNNKEL (reference sequence). The CDR3 consists of 15 residues. J lost 3 bases, V lost 1 base, and 2 bases had no gene match. The V call is TRBV3-1 (or the pseudogene TRBV3-2), the J call TRBJ2-3; 9 bases are a match to TRBD2. Sequenced material: peripheral blood. The sequence derives from a woman aged 70-85 years with COVID-19, enrolled during active disease. CDR3 region: CASSQGLAGTDTQYF. The CDR3 nucleotides are TGTGCCAGCAGCCAAGGCCTAGCGGGAACAGATACGCAGTATTTT.